The 23 T cell receptor beta chains below come from one sample, sequenced in a study of technical replicates of blood from several donors. TCRdb's table, derived via immunoSEQ multiplex PCR, lists solely in-frame clones and lacks some. The table lists 55,000 to 65,000 clones, around 95% of them singletons. Material: PBMCs. These receptor sequences come from a human donor in good health. Some clones in this sample may be carry-over from other donors' samples.

This clone was seen only once. V is TRBV19 and J is TRBJ1-1, with TRBD1 matching over 7 bases. The germline V gene has CDR1 LNHDA and CDR2 SQIVND (reference sequence). J gave up 3 bases and V 3 bases, and 7 bases lay outside the gene matches. CDR3 length equals 15 residues. In DNA form, the CDR3 reads TGTGCCAGTAGTATCGAACTAGGACAGGACACTGAAGCTTTCTTT. It encodes CASSIELGQDTEAFF. The entire variable domain, with the rest obtained from reference TRBV19 and TRBJ1-1, is as follows: DGGITQSPKYLFRKEGQNVTLSCEQNLNHDAMYWYRQDPGQGLRLIYYSQIVNDFQKGDIAEGYSVSREKKESFPLTVTSAQKNPTAFYLCASSIELGQDTEAFFGQGTRLTVV.

J is TRBJ1-1 and V is TRBV29-1; 8 nucleotides line up with TRBD1. The ends lost 0 bases at V and 8 bases at J; junction bases unmatched: 2. CDR1 and CDR2 from the germline V gene are SQVTM and ANQGSEA. The CDR3 spans 12 residues. The CDR3 coding sequence is TGCAGCGTTGAAGAGAACAGGGGGGAAGCTTTCTTT. As protein: CSVEENRGEAFF.

The V call is TRBV18, the J call TRBJ1-1; no clear D gene. Germline V gene data show CDR1 as KGHSH and CDR2 as LQKENI. CDR3 length equals 13 residues. Deletions cut 2 bases from V and 4 bases from J, with 8 bases between. The CDR3 loop reads CASSPSGSTEAFF. The CDR3 nucleotides are TGTGCCAGCTCACCATCGGGAAGCACTGAAGCTTTCTTT.

On this clone itself: Its ends do not fully match the called genes, so a read error is possible. At the DNA level, this CDR3 is encoded by other sequences in the same sample as well. The V call is TRBV5-1, the J call TRBJ2-7; the match to TRBD2 covers 13 bases. The CDR3 loop spans 15 amino acids. Germline V lookup: CDR1 SGHRS, CDR2 YFSETQ. CDR3: CASSLGLAGTYEQYF. In DNA form, the CDR3 reads TGCGCCAGCAGTTTGGGACTAGCGGGAACCTACGAGCAGTACTTC.

The rearrangement joins TRBV5-4 to TRBJ2-5, with TRBD2 matching over 15 bases. CDR3 size: 16 residues. Per germline, CDR1 SGHNT and CDR2 YYREEE (reference sequence). Trimming removed 4 bases from V and 2 bases from J; junction bases left unmatched: 3. The CDR3 loop reads CASSRTSGGAQETQYF. In nucleotides, the CDR3 is TGTGCCAGCAGCAGGACTAGCGGGGGGGCACAAGAGACCCAGTACTTC.

The chain recombines TRBV6-5 with TRBJ2-1, with 8 positions matching TRBD2. V shed 4 bases, J shed 6 bases, and the junction held 5 bases outside the gene matches. The CDR3 sequence is 14 residues long. The germline V gene has CDR1 MNHEY and CDR2 SVGAGI. The CDR3 loop is CASSSGLEGNEQFF. In DNA, the CDR3 is TGTGCCAGCAGTTCGGGACTAGAAGGCAATGAGCAGTTCTTC.

This rearrangement joins TRBV12-2 to TRBJ2-3; TRBD2, the table's D call, was not compared with the DNA. TRBV12-2 is a listed pseudogene. The length of the CDR3 is 14 residues. The CDR3 loop is CASRALTGTDTQYF. CDR3 sequence (DNA): TGTGCAAGTCGCGCACTAACGGGCACAGATACGCAGTATTTT.

This chain joins TRBV13 and TRBJ1-2; D remains unclear. This CDR3 has 14 residues. The germline CDR1 and CDR2 sequences are PRHDT and FYEKMQ (reference sequence). The V end was cut by 7 bases, the J end by 2 bases, with 14 bases between. Here the CDR3 reads CASNRQGSNYGYTF. CDR3 in DNA: TGTGCCAGCAACCGACAAGGGAGCAACTATGGCTACACCTTC.

The chain couples TRBV14 to TRBJ1-6; a possible D gene is TRBD1 (6 bases). CDR3 length: 16 residues. Trimming shortened V by 4 bases and J by 5 bases, and 15 bases separated the two germline ends. The germline V gene has CDR1 SGHDN and CDR2 FVKESK. The DNA of the CDR3 is TGTGCCAGCAGCCGAATTACAGGGACTAATAATTCACCCCTCCACTTT. It is translated as CASSRITGTNNSPLHF.

This chain connects TRBV30 to TRBJ1-6, with a weak D call TRBD1 (5 bases). This CDR3 spans 15 amino acids. In germline, CDR1 is GTSNPN, CDR2 SVGIG (reference sequence). Trimming took 2 bases from V and 6 from J, leaving 14 bases between them. The CDR3 loop is CAWSPRRAFNSPLHF. DNA for the CDR3: TGTGCCTGGAGTCCCCGCAGGGCCTTTAATTCACCCCTCCACTTT.

The chain links TRBV9 to TRBJ1-6, with TRBD1 as a possible D gene (5 bases). Looked up from germline, CDR1 is SGDLS and CDR2 is YYNGEE. The CDR3 loop spans 15 amino acids. V dropped 3 bases and J dropped 6 bases, with 13 bases sitting between them. The CDR3 here is CASSAFQGSNSPLHF. The CDR3 region has the DNA TGTGCCAGCAGCGCTTTCCAGGGCTCTAATTCACCCCTCCACTTT. Variable domain in full (rest from reference TRBV9 and TRBJ1-6): DSGVTQTPKHLITATGQRVTLRCSPRSGDLSVYWYQQSLDQGLQFLIQYYNGEERAKGNILERFSAQQFPDLHSELNLSSLELGDSALYFCASSAFQGSNSPLHFGNGTRLTVT.

The V call is TRBV11-1, the J call TRBJ2-3, with 14 bases fitting TRBD2. The CDR3 runs to 14 residues. Trimming removed 1 base from V and 9 bases from J; junction bases left unmatched: 0. Germline CDR1 reads SGHAT; CDR2 reads FQDESV (reference sequence). The CDR3 nucleotides read TGTGCCAGCAGCTTAGGACTAGCGGGGGGGACGCAGTATTTT. This encodes CASSLGLAGGTQYF.

This clone was seen a few times. The same CDR3 also results from other DNA sequences found in this sample. V gene TRBV7-9 combines with J gene TRBJ1-5, with D perhaps TRBD1 (5 bases). The CDR3 has 12 residues. The germline V gene has CDR1 SEHNR and CDR2 FQNEAQ (reference sequence). Deletions cut 4 bases from V and 7 bases from J, with 8 bases between. The CDR3: CASSSGGQPQHF. Here the CDR3 DNA reads TGTGCCAGCAGCTCCGGGGGGCAGCCCCAGCATTTT.

The V gene is TRBV10-3, the J gene TRBJ2-7, with D possibly matching TRBD1 (6 bases). Germline values: CDR1 ENHRY, CDR2 SYGVKD. The CDR3 extends over 11 amino acids. Trimming stripped 4 bases from V and 7 bases from J, with 8 bases between. CDR3 nucleotide sequence: TGTGCCATCAGTGTGAGGGGGGAGCAGTACTTC. Amino acid sequence: CAISVRGEQYF.

V and J are TRBV2 and TRBJ2-2; 14 bases map to TRBD2. This CDR3 is built from 17 residues. V lost 4 bases and J lost 5; bases outside the gene matches: 6. Looked up from germline, CDR1 is SNHLY and CDR2 is FYNNEI. CDR3 in DNA: TGTGCCAGCAGTGGGGGACTAGCGGGAGTGGGGACCGGGGAGCTGTTTTTT. This sequence encodes CASSGGLAGVGTGELFF.

The V and J genes are TRBV6-5 and TRBJ1-3, with a weak D call TRBD1 (6 bases). The CDR3 extends over 16 amino acids. Germline CDR1 is MNHEY and CDR2 is SVGAGI. V was pared by 0 bases and J by 4 bases, with 13 bases between. The DNA of the CDR3 is TGTGCCAGCAGTTACTCAGGCCAGGGGTCCGGAAACACCATATATTTT. Translated, it gives CASSYSGQGSGNTIYF.

This sequence joins TRBV6-5 and TRBJ2-1; D unresolved. The germline CDR1 and CDR2 sequences are MNHEY and SVGAGI. V was cut by 0 bases and J by 8 bases, with 14 bases left in between. This CDR3 comprises 15 residues. The CDR3 region is CASSYSLNSLYEQFF. In DNA form, the CDR3 reads TGTGCCAGCAGTTACTCGTTAAATTCGTTATATGAGCAGTTCTTC.

The chain couples TRBV18 to TRBJ2-7; 16 bases agree with TRBD2. Germline CDR1 KGHSH, CDR2 LQKENI. The length of the CDR3 is 16 residues. V shed 3 bases, J shed 7 bases, and the junction held 6 bases outside the gene matches. CDR3 loop: CASSPPGLAGGKEQYF. CDR3 nucleotide sequence: TGTGCCAGCTCACCGCCGGGACTAGCGGGAGGGAAGGAGCAGTACTTC.

This chain uses TRBV11-2 with TRBJ2-7, with TRBD1 as a possible D gene (6 bases). There are 13 residues in the CDR3. V was clipped by 3 bases and J by 4 bases, with 10 bases between them. The germline gives CDR1 SGHAT, CDR2 FQNNGV. CDR3 sequence: CASSFGQIYEQYF. The CDR3 DNA is TGTGCCAGCAGCTTCGGACAGATATACGAGCAGTACTTC.

This clone was recorded once. DNA of the CDR3: TGTGCCACCAAGCCGGGGGTTAGCACTGAAGCTTTCTTT. Translation: CATKPGVSTEAFF. The chain recombines TRBV2 with TRBJ1-1; D might be TRBD1 (5 bases). Germline assignment: CDR1 SNHLY and CDR2 FYNNEI. The V end lost 10 bases, the J end lost 4 bases, and 16 bases lay between the germline ends. The CDR3 runs to 13 residues.

The rearrangement joins TRBV30 to TRBJ1-3; 12 nucleotides agree with TRBD1. From germline, CDR1 is GTSNPN and CDR2 SVGIG (reference sequence). V trimming: 0 bases; J trimming: 1 base; junction bases outside the gene matches: 10. The CDR3 loop spans 19 amino acids. As DNA, the CDR3 is TGTGCCTGGAGTGTACGGTCGATGGGACAGGGGGCTTCTGGAAACACCATATATTTT. Translation: CAWSVRSMGQGASGNTIYF.

The chain employs TRBV30 and TRBJ1-5; D gene uncertain. The CDR3 is 14 amino acids. Looked up from germline, CDR1 is GTSNPN and CDR2 is SVGIG (reference sequence). V lost 0 bases to trimming and J lost 2 bases, with 8 bases between them. This CDR3 reads CAWSVRGGNQPQHF. The CDR3 DNA is TGTGCCTGGAGTGTACGAGGCGGCAATCAGCCCCAGCATTTT.

The J gene is TRBJ1-5, the V gene TRBV6-5, with TRBD1 matching over 10 bases. The CDR3 has 15 amino acids. Losses at the gene ends were 6 bases for V and 2 bases for J; bases not matched to a gene: 4. The germline V gene has CDR1 MNHEY and CDR2 SVGAGI. The CDR3 loop reads CASSYGTGGNQPQHF. Written as DNA, the CDR3 is TGTGCCAGCAGCTACGGGACAGGGGGCAATCAGCCCCAGCATTTT.